Listed below are T cell receptor beta chains from one sample, sequenced in a study of blood T cell dynamics during melanoma immunotherapy. The assay was immunoSEQ multiplex PCR, and TCRdb's table has in-frame clones only and misses some. The table records about 15,000 clones, more than 75% of them present only once. The sequencing used blood, collected from a patient treated with checkpoint blockade. The source of these receptors is a human donor with melanoma. CDR3s include the opening cysteine and the closing phenylalanine or tryptophan. The D gene is left open where the match is weak. Not all rows give a size; the values are once, few, many and, for expanded clones, a class.

d_gene	abundance	v_gene	j_gene	CDR3nt	CDR3aa
TRBD2	NA	TRBV10-3	TRBJ2-3	TGTGCCACCCTAAATTGGACTAGCGGGAGGGCAGATACGCAGTATTTT	CATLNWTSGRADTQYF
TRBD2	NA	TRBV5-8	TRBJ2-1	TGTGCCAGCAGCTTGGCCGCGGGACTAAGCTCCTACAATGAGCAGTTCTTC	CASSLAAGLSSYNEQFF
NA	NA	TRBV27	TRBJ2-7	TGTGCCAGCAGTTTATGGACGGGGGCGGACGAGCAGTACTTC	CASSLWTGADEQYF
NA	NA	TRBV27	TRBJ2-1	TGTGCCAGCAGTTTATTGGCAGACAATAAGCAGTTCTTC	CASSLLADNKQFF
TRBD1	NA	TRBV28	TRBJ2-1	TGTGCCAGCAGTTTTGACAGGGAGTTGAGCAATGAGCAGTTCTTC	CASSFDRELSNEQFF
NA	NA	TRBV2	TRBJ2-7	TGTGCCAGCAGTGATACCCCGGGAGCCGGAACCGTGGTGTACTTC	CASSDTPGAGTVVYF
TRBD2	NA	TRBV7-9	TRBJ2-5	TGTGCCAGCAGCTTGGCTAGCGGGGGCCTTTCGCAGACCCAGTACTTC	CASSLASGGLSQTQYF
NA	NA	TRBV23-1	TRBJ2-1	TGCGCCAGCAGTCAATCGACCGGCCGGGACTTGCGGTACAATGAGCAGTTCTTC	CASSQSTGRDLRYNEQFF
NA	NA	TRBV5-1	TRBJ1-2	TGCGCCAGCAGCTTGGCCCCCTCCGGGACCCACGGGGCTGAGGGCTACACCTTC	CASSLAPSGTHGAEGYTF
NA	NA	TRBV28	TRBJ1-5	TGTGCCACCAGTACCCTAGGATCTCCCGTTAATCAGCCCCAGCATTTT	CATSTLGSPVNQPQHF
TRBD1	NA	TRBV4-2	TRBJ1-1	TGTGCCAGCAGCTCGGGACAGGGGAACACTGAAGCTTTCTTT	CASSSGQGNTEAFF
NA	NA	TRBV11-2	TRBJ2-7	TGTGCCAGCAGCGAGGTTTCTGGCTACGAGCAGTACTTC	CASSEVSGYEQYF
TRBD1	NA	TRBV5-1	TRBJ2-1	TGCGCCAGCAGCTTGGGCGGGACAGGGGTGGATGAGCAGTTCTTC	CASSLGGTGVDEQFF
NA	NA	TRBV5-1	TRBJ2-3	TGCGCCAGCAGCACGACAGGGTTTAGGGGGGCAGATACGCAGTATTTT	CASSTTGFRGADTQYF
TRBD1	NA	TRBV28	TRBJ2-5	TGTGCCAGCAGTAGAAGACAGGGGGCGCGGGAGACCCAGTACTTC	CASSRRQGARETQYF
TRBD2	NA	TRBV7-9	TRBJ2-1	TGTGCCAGCAGCTTACCTAGCGGGGCCTACAATGAGCAGTTCTTC	CASSLPSGAYNEQFF
NA	NA	TRBV5-4	TRBJ2-1	TGTGCCAGCAGCTTGGTTTCGGGGAACAATGAGCAGTTCTTC	CASSLVSGNNEQFF
NA	NA	TRBV4-2	TRBJ2-5	TGTGCCAGCAGCCTTCACTGGGAGGGGGCGGGCCGAGGGGAGACCCAGTACTTC	CASSLHWEGAGRGETQYF
NA	once	TRBV6-6	TRBJ2-5	TGTGCCAGCAGTTACGCGACCCGGTCAGAGACCCAGTACTTC	CASSYATRSETQYF
TRBD2	NA	TRBV19	TRBJ2-3	TGTGCCAGTAAGATTGTAGCGGGGTTCACAGATACGCAGTATTTT	CASKIVAGFTDTQYF
NA	NA	TRBV6-5	TRBJ1-4	TGTGCCAGCGGGCGGGGGGAGGAAAAACTGTTTTTT	CASGRGEEKLFF
TRBD1	NA	TRBV19	TRBJ2-1	TGTGCCAGTAGTCCGACCTCCCGGACAGGGCCACAGTTCTTC	CASSPTSRTGPQFF
NA	NA	TRBV5-6	TRBJ2-5	TGTGCCAGCAGCTTGTATTCTCGACAGCAAGAGACCCAGTACTTC	CASSLYSRQQETQYF
TRBD1	NA	TRBV6-5	TRBJ1-4	TGTGCCAGCCGGGACAGGGAAAATGAAAAACTGTTTTTT	CASRDRENEKLFF
NA	NA	TRBV11-1	TRBJ2-7	TGTGCCAGCAGCTCACAGCGGAGCTCCTACGAGCAGTACTTC	CASSSQRSSYEQYF
NA	NA	TRBV29-1	TRBJ2-5	TGCAGCGTCGGTACACCCCAAGAGACCCAGTACTTC	CSVGTPQETQYF
NA	NA	TRBV2	TRBJ2-5	TGTGCCAGCAGTGTTGAGGGGGAGACGGCCCAGTACTTC	CASSVEGETAQYF
NA	NA	TRBV6-6	TRBJ2-7	TGTGCCAGCAGTTACCAGGGGGGCTCCTACGAGCAGTACTTC	CASSYQGGSYEQYF
TRBD2	NA	TRBV13	TRBJ2-3	TGTGCCAGCAGCACCAGCGGGGGGTTCTTTCCCTCGCCCACAGATACGCAGTATTTT	CASSTSGGFFPSPTDTQYF
TRBD2	NA	TRBV19	TRBJ2-3	TGTGCCAGTAGTATCTCCGCGGGGGAGATCACAGATACGCAGTATTTT	CASSISAGEITDTQYF
TRBD1	NA	TRBV4-1	TRBJ2-1	TGCGCCAGCAGCCCCGGACAGGGGGCCTCCTACAATGAGCAGTTCTTC	CASSPGQGASYNEQFF
TRBD2	NA	TRBV4-1	TRBJ2-5	TGCGCCAGCAGCCAAGAGGGACTAGCGGGGGGGAAAGAGACCCAGTACTTC	CASSQEGLAGGKETQYF
TRBD1	NA	TRBV9	TRBJ1-6	TGTGCCAGCAGCGTATCAGGGGGTCAGGGGAGGTATTCACCCCTCCACTTT	CASSVSGGQGRYSPLHF
NA	NA	TRBV6-1	TRBJ1-1	TGTGCCAGCAGTGACTTTGGGGGCAGGGCTGAAGCTTTCTTT	CASSDFGGRAEAFF
TRBD2	NA	TRBV5-4	TRBJ2-1	TGTGCCAGCAGCTCTAGCGGGGGGGCTCTAAATGAGCAGTTCTTC	CASSSSGGALNEQFF
NA	once	TRBV9	TRBJ2-3	TGTGCCAGCAGCGTAGTACAGGGCGGCACAGATACGCAGTATTTT	CASSVVQGGTDTQYF
TRBD2	NA	TRBV5-1	TRBJ2-1	TGCGCCAGCAGCTTATTAGAGCGGGGCTACAATGAGCAGTTCTTC	CASSLLERGYNEQFF
NA	NA	TRBV6-6	TRBJ2-4	TGTGCCAGCAGAGACCAGGGTTTTAGGGACATTCAGTACTTC	CASRDQGFRDIQYF
NA	NA	TRBV28	TRBJ2-6	TGTGCCAGCAGTTTTCCCAGGGTTTCTGGGGCCAACGTCCTGACTTTC	CASSFPRVSGANVLTF
NA	NA	TRBV4-1	TRBJ1-5	TGCGCCAGCAGCCAAGGCGGGGGGGACCAGCCCCAGCATTTT	CASSQGGGDQPQHF
NA	once	TRBV10-3	TRBJ2-7	TGTGCCACCGAAACCGGGACTTTCCCCTACGAGCAGTACTTC	CATETGTFPYEQYF
TRBD2	NA	TRBV9	TRBJ2-5	TGTGCCAGCAGCGTAGAAAACGGGGGGGCCTCAGAGACCCAGTACTTC	CASSVENGGASETQYF
NA	NA	TRBV4-1	TRBJ1-5	TGCGCCAGCAGCCAAGATGGGCAGATCAATAGCAATCAGCCCCAGCATTTT	CASSQDGQINSNQPQHF
NA	NA	TRBV6-5	TRBJ2-5	TGTGCCAGCAGTCGCGGCCGGATGGAGACCCAGTACTTC	CASSRGRMETQYF
NA	NA	TRBV28	TRBJ1-5	TGTGCCAGCAGTTCCCCCAATCAGCCCCAGCATTTT	CASSSPNQPQHF
TRBD2	NA	TRBV7-8	TRBJ2-1	TGTGCCAGCAGCTTAGGGTTTAGACTAGCGGGGGGCCGTGACAATGAGCAGTTCTTC	CASSLGFRLAGGRDNEQFF
NA	NA	TRBV5-4	TRBJ2-1	TGTGCCAGCAGCTTGGGCCGGGTCGACAATGAGCAGTTCTTC	CASSLGRVDNEQFF
TRBD1	NA	TRBV7-3	TRBJ1-6	TGTGCCACCAGCCGGGACAGGGACTCACCCCTCCACTTT	CATSRDRDSPLHF
NA	NA	TRBV5-4	TRBJ2-5	TGTGCCAGCAGCCACCCCAACACGCAAGAGACCCAGTACTTC	CASSHPNTQETQYF
NA	NA	TRBV14	TRBJ2-7	TGTGCCAGCAGCCAAACCCAAAAGGGGGAGCAGTACTTC	CASSQTQKGEQYF
TRBD2	once	TRBV11-2	TRBJ2-1	TGTGCCAGCAGCTCGGGACTAAATGAGCAGTTCTTC	CASSSGLNEQFF
NA	NA	TRBV5-5	TRBJ1-4	TGTGCCAGCAGCTTGTGGGCAGATGAAAAACTGTTTTTT	CASSLWADEKLFF
TRBD2	once	TRBV7-1	TRBJ2-3	TGTGCCAGCAGCTTATTTGGCGGGGGGGACACAGATACGCAGTATTTT	CASSLFGGGDTDTQYF
TRBD1	NA	TRBV6-6	TRBJ2-6	TGTGCCAGCACCGGGACAGGGGGAACTGGGGCCAACGTCCTGACTTTC	CASTGTGGTGANVLTF
NA	NA	TRBV5-1	TRBJ2-3	TGCGCCAGCAGCTTGATAGGGCAAAGCACAGATACGCAGTATTTT	CASSLIGQSTDTQYF
NA	NA	TRBV28	TRBJ2-7	TGTGCCAGCAGTCCTCGCTACGAGCAGTACTTC	CASSPRYEQYF
TRBD2	NA	TRBV13	TRBJ2-1	TGTGCCAGCAACACGGGACTAGCGGGGATGAATGAGCAGTTCTTC	CASNTGLAGMNEQFF
NA	NA	TRBV29-1	TRBJ1-1	TGCAGCGTTGAGGCGGGATTCACTGAAGCTTTCTTT	CSVEAGFTEAFF